This TCR beta chain was sequenced for a study of identifying expanded T cells in peripheral blood. General study results and limits: Differentially abundant clones: around 1.2 between replicates, around 17 at about two weeks, less than 20 at four. Variance in clone template counts between two-week samples significantly increased with total template count across all healthy donors.

The assay was immunoSEQ multiplex PCR, and TCRdb's table has in-frame clones only and misses some. The table records about 81,000 clones, roughly 84% of them present only once. Collection occurred without any documented infections or immune events in donors. Trimming left V 1 base short and J 6 bases short, with 15 bases between. Germline V gene lookup returns CDR1 SGHDN and CDR2 FVKESK. The CDR3 is made up of 15 amino acids. A remark on this clone: The antigen is undetermined.

Sequenced material: blood. This TCR came from a person aged 18 to 75 in good health. V usage is TRBV14 and J usage is TRBJ1-2; D ambiguous. For the CDR3, the DNA is TGTGCCAGCAGCCAAGGGTGGTGGCAGCGAAATGGCTACACCTTC. It yields the protein CASSQGWWQRNGYTF.